This is a list of T cell receptor beta chains from one sample in a study of T cells in localized non-small cell lung cancer. The data were produced by immunoSEQ multiplex PCR, yet TCRdb's version contains in-frame clones alone and is incomplete. This table holds roughly 35,000 clones, 93% found once. The material was peripheral blood, obtained before any cancer treatment. These receptors all come from a female donor aged 60 or older with stage I lung adenocarcinoma. Both conserved end residues are part of each CDR3. A D gene is named only where the DNA matches it firmly. Not every row has a clone size; where given, it reads once, few, many or a size class.

CDR3 protein: CATHRGGNMNTEAFF; CDR3 DNA: TGTGCCACCCATAGGGGAGGTAACATGAACACTGAAGCTTTCTTT; V gene: TRBV6-6; J gene: TRBJ1-1; clone size: once; D gene: .
CDR3 protein: CASSTRLAGKDTQYF; CDR3 DNA: TGTGCCAGCAGCACCCGACTAGCGGGAAAAGATACGCAGTATTTT; V gene: TRBV11-3; J gene: TRBJ2-3; clone size: .; D gene: TRBD2
CDR3 protein: CASSPGSARLPSYNEQFF; CDR3 DNA: TGTGCTAGCAGCCCCGGCTCAGCTCGACTACCTTCCTACAATGAGCAGTTCTTC; V gene: TRBV11-3; J gene: TRBJ2-1; clone size: .; D gene: .
CDR3 protein: CASSPADRGRGETQYF; CDR3 DNA: TGTGCCAGCAGTCCGGCGGACAGGGGGCGCGGAGAGACCCAGTACTTC; V gene: TRBV11-3; J gene: TRBJ2-5; clone size: .; D gene: TRBD1
CDR3 protein: CASSQQGDYGYTF; CDR3 DNA: TGTGCCAGCAGTCAACAGGGGGACTATGGCTACACCTTC; V gene: TRBV28; J gene: TRBJ1-2; clone size: .; D gene: TRBD1
CDR3 protein: CASSLIQRSYEQYF; CDR3 DNA: TGTGCCAGCAGTTTAATACAGAGGTCCTACGAGCAGTACTTC; V gene: TRBV28; J gene: TRBJ2-7; clone size: .; D gene: .
CDR3 protein: CASSISSPRDTQYF; CDR3 DNA: TGTGCCAGTAGTATATCTAGCCCGAGGGATACGCAGTATTTT; V gene: TRBV19; J gene: TRBJ2-3; clone size: .; D gene: .
CDR3 protein: CASRDRDNEQFF; CDR3 DNA: TGTGCCAGCCGGGACAGGGACAATGAGCAGTTCTTC; V gene: TRBV6-6; J gene: TRBJ2-1; clone size: .; D gene: TRBD1
CDR3 protein: CASSGRQGAIHEQYF; CDR3 DNA: TGTGCCAGCAGTGGGAGACAGGGGGCGATCCACGAGCAGTACTTC; V gene: TRBV28; J gene: TRBJ2-7; clone size: .; D gene: TRBD1
CDR3 protein: CASSFLGQGIHEQYF; CDR3 DNA: TGTGCCAGCAGTTTTTTGGGGCAGGGGATCCACGAGCAGTACTTC; V gene: TRBV27; J gene: TRBJ2-7; clone size: .; D gene: .
CDR3 protein: CASSLEGGGYGYTF; CDR3 DNA: TGCGCCAGCAGCTTGGAGGGGGGAGGCTATGGCTACACCTTC; V gene: TRBV5-1; J gene: TRBJ1-2; clone size: .; D gene: .
CDR3 protein: CASSLADRRANYGYTF; CDR3 DNA: TGTGCCAGCAGTTTGGCCGACAGGAGAGCTAACTATGGCTACACCTTC; V gene: TRBV28; J gene: TRBJ1-2; clone size: .; D gene: .
CDR3 protein: CASSQVAGASYNEQFF; CDR3 DNA: TGTGCCAGCAGCCAAGTGGCGGGAGCGTCCTACAATGAGCAGTTCTTC; V gene: TRBV14; J gene: TRBJ2-1; clone size: .; D gene: TRBD2
CDR3 protein: CASRLAGRSPSGANVLTF; CDR3 DNA: TGTGCCAGTAGGCTAGCGGGACGGAGCCCTTCTGGGGCCAACGTCCTGACTTTC; V gene: TRBV19; J gene: TRBJ2-6; clone size: .; D gene: TRBD2
CDR3 protein: CASSEQGAYEQYF; CDR3 DNA: TGTGCCAGCAGTGAACAGGGAGCCTACGAGCAGTACTTC; V gene: TRBV13; J gene: TRBJ2-7; clone size: .; D gene: .
CDR3 protein: CASSYDQGRIGYTF; CDR3 DNA: TGTGCCAGCAGTTACGACCAGGGAAGGATTGGCTACACCTTC; V gene: TRBV6-5; J gene: TRBJ1-2; clone size: .; D gene: .
CDR3 protein: CAWSTGQGDIQYF; CDR3 DNA: TGTGCCTGGAGCACGGGACAGGGGGACATTCAGTACTTC; V gene: TRBV30; J gene: TRBJ2-4; clone size: .; D gene: TRBD1
CDR3 protein: CASSQDQTSGGKYF; CDR3 DNA: TGCGCCAGCAGCCAAGATCAGACTAGCGGGGGGAAGTATTTT; V gene: TRBV4-3; J gene: TRBJ2-3; clone size: few; D gene: TRBD2
CDR3 protein: CASSLREGTEAFF; CDR3 DNA: TGTGCCAGCAGCTTACGGGAGGGCACTGAAGCTTTCTTT; V gene: TRBV11-3; J gene: TRBJ1-1; clone size: .; D gene: .
CDR3 protein: CASSPGLAVTDTQYF; CDR3 DNA: TGTGCCAGCAGCCCTGGACTAGCGGTCACAGATACGCAGTATTTT; V gene: TRBV7-2; J gene: TRBJ2-3; clone size: .; D gene: TRBD2
CDR3 protein: CASSRRLAGEETQYF; CDR3 DNA: TGTGCCAGCAGCAGACGACTAGCGGGGGAAGAGACCCAGTACTTC; V gene: TRBV7-9; J gene: TRBJ2-5; clone size: .; D gene: TRBD2
CDR3 protein: CASSGRGRSVEQYF; CDR3 DNA: TGTGCCAGCAGTGGAAGGGGGCGATCTGTCGAGCAGTACTTC; V gene: TRBV27; J gene: TRBJ2-7; clone size: .; D gene: TRBD1
CDR3 protein: CASSLRQGSNIQYF; CDR3 DNA: TGTGCCAGCAGTTTAAGACAGGGGTCAAACATTCAGTACTTC; V gene: TRBV28; J gene: TRBJ2-4; clone size: .; D gene: TRBD1
CDR3 protein: CASSETGGDYEKLFF; CDR3 DNA: TGTGCCAGCAGTGAAACAGGGGGAGACTATGAAAAACTGTTTTTT; V gene: TRBV2; J gene: TRBJ1-4; clone size: .; D gene: TRBD1